This entry describes one TCR beta chain. Here immunoSEQ multiplex PCR was the method, and the copy in TCRdb shows in-frame clones only, minus some. Here the sample spans roughly 250,000 clones, 88% being singletons. The source of the sample is a study of blood T cell repertoires in COVID-19. The CDR3 extends over 21 amino acids. The participants were between roughly 18 and 100 years old and came from 24 US areas. In assigning cohorts, the study relied on participant-reported clinical history. This chain joins TRBV1 and TRBJ2-3; the table's D call, TRBD2, was not checked against the DNA. TRBV1 is deemed a pseudogene. The receptor was derived from a woman in her thirties or forties with acute COVID-19. Sequencing was done on a sample of PBMCs or T cells enriched from blood (not recorded which). The DNA for the CDR3 is TGCACCAGCAGCCAAGACCAAGCTCCTAGCGGGAGTCAGTCCCTTCCAGATACGCAGTATTTT. Translated: CTSSQDQAPSGSQSLPDTQYF.